A single sample gave rise to the 16 T cell receptor beta chains below, sequenced in a study of T cells in Graves' hyperthyroidism and ophthalmopathy (dated by TCRdb to about 2019). The library relied on multiplex PCR. The instrument was an Illumina HiSeq 2000. The TCR beta CDR3 regions were amplified from RNA transcripts. For the first round of RT-PCR on the TCR CDR3, the HTBI primer set was used together with the Qiagen OneStep RT-PCR kit. The public reads were reanalyzed by TCRdb: fastp trimming at Q25, MiXCR alignment, in-frame beta chains only. Every entry covers one CDR3 protein and lists the most common genes and DNA from its rows. The sample table lists hundreds of thousands of distinct CDR3 sequences, about a sixth of them with a count of one. The ten largest make up roughly 14% of the sample. Sequencing was carried out using blood. Receptors originate from a woman younger than 35 with Graves' hyperthyroidism.

This clonotype came up a few times. The chain recombines TRBV7-8 with TRBJ2-3; D possibly corresponds to TRBD2 (5 bases). CDR3 length equals 14 residues. With 5 bases removed from V and 3 bases from J, the gap between germline ends came to 12 bases. In germline, CDR1 is SGHVS, CDR2 FQNEAQ. The CDR3 nucleotides are TGTGCCAGCAGCCCCCGGACTGAGACAGATACGCAGTATTTT. Protein: CASSPRTETDTQYF. Full variable domain (outside the CDR3, taken from reference TRBV7-8 and TRBJ2-3): GAGVSQSPRYKVAKRGQDVALRCDPISGHVSLFWYQQALGQGPEFLTYFQNEAQLDKSGLPSDRFFAERPEGSVSTLKIQRTQQEDSAVYLCASSPRTETDTQYFGPGTRLTVL.

J is TRBJ1-2 and V is TRBV4-1; TRBD1 aligns across 8 bases. The ends lost 4 bases at V and 4 bases at J; junction bases unmatched: 5. CDR1 is MGHRA and CDR2 is YSYEKL in the germline V gene. This CDR3 region has 14 residues. The CDR3 DNA reads as TGCGCCAGCAGCCCTTTTGGACAGGGCTATGGCTACACCTTC. Residues: CASSPFGQGYGYTF.

This clonotype was recorded only once. Given a much more abundant clone one base away, this may be a read error. The chain couples TRBV6-1 to TRBJ1-5; the D is unclear. The germline CDR1 and CDR2 sequences are MNHNS and SASEGT. The length of the CDR3 is 13 residues. Written as DNA, the CDR3 is TGTGCCGGCAGTCGCCGGACGGACCGGGCCCAGCATTTT. Its translation: CAGSRRTDRAQHF.

As for this clonotype: It may be a read error: a sequence one base away is much more abundant. Since the CDR3 does not end with the conserved phenylalanine or tryptophan, this likely comes from a read error. The rearrangement uses TRBV9 and TRBJ1-2, with unresolved D. This CDR3 spans 14 amino acids. The germline V and J ends were trimmed by 0 bases and 5 bases, with 11 bases remaining between them. From germline, CDR1 is SGDLS and CDR2 YYNGEE. CDR3 bases: TGTGCCAGCAGCGTAGCTACGAGGAATTATGGCTACACCATC. Translation: CASSVATRNYGYTI.

The chain carries TRBV27 and TRBJ2-1; 8 bases are a match to TRBD2. This CDR3 contains 15 residues. Germline values: CDR1 MNHEY, CDR2 SMNVEV (reference sequence). V was clipped by 4 bases and J by 9 bases; unmatched bases: 11. The CDR3 here is CASSSRGSGVSEQFF. Here the CDR3 DNA reads TGTGCCAGCAGTTCCCGAGGTAGCGGGGTTTCTGAGCAGTTCTTC.

The chain links TRBV5-1 to TRBJ2-1; D may be TRBD2 (6 bases). The CDR3 spans 16 residues. The V gene's germline CDR1 is SGHRS and CDR2 YFSETQ. The V end was cut by 6 bases, the J end by 0 bases, with 16 bases between. CDR3: CASNAGSGNSYNEQFF. In DNA form, the CDR3 reads TGCGCCAGCAACGCGGGGAGTGGCAACTCCTACAATGAGCAGTTCTTC. The complete variable domain, with remaining parts taken from reference TRBV5-1 and TRBJ2-1, reads KAGVTQTPRYLIKTRGQQVTLSCSPISGHRSVSWYQQTPGQGLQFLFEYFSETQRNKGNFPGRFSGRQFSNSRSEMNVSTLELGDSALYLCASNAGSGNSYNEQFFGPGTRLTVL.

There are many counts of this clonotype. The chain recombines TRBV27 with TRBJ2-7, with a tentative D call TRBD2 (6 bases). The CDR3 has 14 amino acids. V was trimmed by 6 bases and J by 5 bases, leaving 17 bases between them. Germline V gene lookup returns CDR1 MNHEY and CDR2 SMNVEV (reference sequence). CDR3 sequence (DNA): TGTGCCAGCAGCCTGATCGGGAGAAGTAACGAGCAGTACTTC. Protein: CASSLIGRSNEQYF.

This clonotype was recorded a few times. The V gene is TRBV28, the J gene TRBJ2-1; TRBD2 matches at 9 bases. J lost 1 base, V lost 7 bases, and 8 bases had no gene match. Germline V gives CDR1 MDHEN, CDR2 SYDVKM. The CDR3 spans 16 residues. In DNA, the CDR3 is TGTGCCAGCACCCCAAGGGGACTAGCTTCCTACAATGAGCAGTTCTTC. It encodes CASTPRGLASYNEQFF.

Points on this clonotype: A much larger clone sits a single nucleotide away, making a read error possible. This rearrangement joins TRBV10-2 to TRBJ1-5, with D possibly being TRBD1 (5 bases). V lost 0 bases and J lost 4, with 19 bases in between. In germline, CDR1 is WSHSY, CDR2 SAAADI. CDR3 length equals 18 residues. The CDR3 region is CASSESDSFAETNQPQHF. The CDR3 nucleotides read TGCGCCAGCAGTGAGTCCGACAGTTTCGCCGAGACTAATCAGCCCCAGCATTTT.

This clonotype turned up a few times. The chain uses TRBV20-1 and TRBJ2-4; weak D call: TRBD2 (6 bases). Germline lookup yields CDR1 DFQATT and CDR2 SNEGSKA (reference sequence). This CDR3 contains 15 residues. The V end was cut by 6 bases, the J end by 0 bases, with 15 bases between. The CDR3 loop reads CSALPSDLAKNIQYF. In DNA form, the CDR3 reads TGCAGTGCCCTCCCTAGCGACCTAGCCAAAAACATTCAGTACTTC.

This clonotype was seen ten or more times. This sequence joins TRBV7-8 and TRBJ2-7; 9 bases map to TRBD2. V trimming: 9 bases; J trimming: 3 bases; junction bases outside the gene matches: 9. The CDR3 loop spans 14 amino acids. CDR1 is SGHVS, CDR2 FQNEAQ, per germline. The CDR3 here is CASKGGSGGYEQYF. CDR3 in DNA: TGTGCCAGTAAAGGGGGTAGCGGGGGCTACGAGCAGTACTTC.

This clonotype was recorded many times. The rearrangement links TRBV2 to TRBJ2-3; 10 bases match TRBD2. The V gene end was trimmed by 6 bases and the J gene end by 0 bases; junction bases not matched to a gene: 3. Germline CDR1 is SNHLY and CDR2 is FYNNEI. The CDR3 runs to 15 residues. The CDR3 DNA is TGTGCCAGCAGGGGGACTAGCGTGAGCACAGATACGCAGTATTTT. Its protein is CASRGTSVSTDTQYF.

Worth noting for this clonotype: At one of its ends the junction is not consistent with the germline gene, which may arise from a read error. This chain connects TRBV12-3 or TRBV12-4 to TRBJ1-2; TRBD1 matches 8 bases. This CDR3 is built from 15 residues. As DNA, the CDR3 is TGTGCCAGCAGTAATAACAGGGGGGGAGGCTATGGTTACACCTTC. Amino acid sequence: CASSNNRGGGYGYTF.

The V and J genes are TRBV28 and TRBJ2-2; 10 bases agree with TRBD2. V trimming: 6 bases; J trimming: 5 bases; junction bases outside the gene matches: 9. Germline-derived CDR1 and CDR2 are MDHEN and SYDVKM. The CDR3 is made up of 16 amino acids. The CDR3 reads CASSHSSGSYTGELFF. As DNA, the CDR3 is TGTGCCAGCAGCCACTCTAGCGGGAGTTATACCGGGGAGCTGTTTTTT.

This clonotype showed up many times. This chain joins TRBV20-1 and TRBJ2-7, with 9 bases fitting TRBD2. The CDR3 is 11 residues long. Germline V gene sequence: CDR1 DFQATT, CDR2 SNEGSKA (reference sequence). The CDR3 here is CAGGGFYEQYF. CDR3 nucleotide sequence: TGCGCGGGAGGGGGTTTCTACGAGCAGTACTTC.

The chain has TRBV20-1 and TRBJ1-2, with D hard to call. The V end was cut by 6 bases, the J end by 0 bases, with 14 bases between. Germline values: CDR1 DFQATT, CDR2 SNEGSKA (reference sequence). The CDR3 is 14 residues long. CDR3 coding DNA: TGCAGTGCGCCGATCCTACAGCCTAACTATGGCTACACCTTC. Translated, it gives CSAPILQPNYGYTF.